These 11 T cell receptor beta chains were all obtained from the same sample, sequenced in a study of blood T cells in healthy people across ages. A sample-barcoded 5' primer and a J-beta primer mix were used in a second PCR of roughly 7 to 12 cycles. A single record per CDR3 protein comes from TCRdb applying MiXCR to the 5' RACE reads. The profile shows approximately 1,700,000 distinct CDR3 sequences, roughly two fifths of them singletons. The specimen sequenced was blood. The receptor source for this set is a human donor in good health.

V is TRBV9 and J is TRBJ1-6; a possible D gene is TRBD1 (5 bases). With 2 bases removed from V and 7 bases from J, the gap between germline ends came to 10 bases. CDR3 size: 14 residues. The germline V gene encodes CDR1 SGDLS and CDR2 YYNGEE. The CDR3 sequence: CASSVQGSNSPLHF. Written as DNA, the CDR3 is TGTGCCAGCAGCGTTCAGGGAAGCAATTCACCCCTCCACTTT.

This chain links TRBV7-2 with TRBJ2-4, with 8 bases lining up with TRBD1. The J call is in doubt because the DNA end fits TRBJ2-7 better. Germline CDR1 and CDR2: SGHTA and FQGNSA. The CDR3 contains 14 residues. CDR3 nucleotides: TGTGCCAGCAGCTGGACAGGGTCGGACTACGAGCAGTACTTC. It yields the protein CASSWTGSDYEQYF.

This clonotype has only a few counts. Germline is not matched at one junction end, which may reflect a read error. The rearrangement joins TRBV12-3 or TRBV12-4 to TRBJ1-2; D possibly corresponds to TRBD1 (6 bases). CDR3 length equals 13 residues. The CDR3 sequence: CANRDRLNYSYTF. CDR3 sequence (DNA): TGTGCCAACCGAGACAGGTTAAACTATAGCTACACCTTC.

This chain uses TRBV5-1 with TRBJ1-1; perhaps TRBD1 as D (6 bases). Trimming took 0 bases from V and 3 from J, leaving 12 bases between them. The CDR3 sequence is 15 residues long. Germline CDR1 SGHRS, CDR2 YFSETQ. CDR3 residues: CASSLDQGSYTEAFF. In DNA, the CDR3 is TGCGCCAGCAGCTTGGACCAGGGGAGCTACACTGAAGCTTTCTTT.

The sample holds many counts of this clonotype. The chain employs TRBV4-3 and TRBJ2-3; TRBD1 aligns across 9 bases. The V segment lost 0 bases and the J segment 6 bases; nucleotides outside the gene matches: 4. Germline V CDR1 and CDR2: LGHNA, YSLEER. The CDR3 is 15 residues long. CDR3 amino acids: CASSQDNRGLDTQYF. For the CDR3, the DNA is TGCGCCAGCAGCCAAGATAACAGGGGGCTTGATACGCAGTATTTT.

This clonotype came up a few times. CDR3 DNA sequence: TGTGCCAGCAGTTACTCGACCAGATACTATGGCTACACCTTC. This codes for CASSYSTRYYGYTF. V usage is TRBV6-5 and J usage is TRBJ1-2, with no clear D. Germline V gene sequence: CDR1 MNHEY, CDR2 SVGAGI. V gave up 0 bases and J gave up 3 bases, with 8 bases separating them. The CDR3 covers 14 residues.

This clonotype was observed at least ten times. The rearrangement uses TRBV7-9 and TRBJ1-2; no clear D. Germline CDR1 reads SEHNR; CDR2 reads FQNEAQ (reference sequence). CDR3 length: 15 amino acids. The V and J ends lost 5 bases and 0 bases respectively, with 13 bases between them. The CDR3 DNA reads TGTGCCAGCAGCCCCGCGTCCGGAGCTAACTATGGCTACACCTTC. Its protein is CASSPASGANYGYTF.

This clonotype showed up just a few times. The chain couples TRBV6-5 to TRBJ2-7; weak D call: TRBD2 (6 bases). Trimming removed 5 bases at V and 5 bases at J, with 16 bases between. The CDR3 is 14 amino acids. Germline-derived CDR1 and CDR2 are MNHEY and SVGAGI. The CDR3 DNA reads TGTGCCAGCAGTCGATCTTTGTGGAGGGACGAGCAGTACTTC. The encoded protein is CASSRSLWRDEQYF.

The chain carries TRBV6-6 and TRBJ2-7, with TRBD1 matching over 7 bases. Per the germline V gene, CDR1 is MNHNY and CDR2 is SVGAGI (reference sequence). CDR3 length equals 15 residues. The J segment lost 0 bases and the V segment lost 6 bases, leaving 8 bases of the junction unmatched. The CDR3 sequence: CASRITGASSYEQYF. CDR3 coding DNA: TGTGCCAGCAGGATAACAGGGGCTTCCTCCTACGAGCAGTACTTC.

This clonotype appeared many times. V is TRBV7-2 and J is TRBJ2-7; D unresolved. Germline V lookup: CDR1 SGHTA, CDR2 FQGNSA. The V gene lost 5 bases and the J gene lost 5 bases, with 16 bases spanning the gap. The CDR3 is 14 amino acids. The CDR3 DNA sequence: TGTGCCAGCAGCCGGTGGGCAGGCTTAGACGAGCAGTACTTC. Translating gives CASSRWAGLDEQYF.

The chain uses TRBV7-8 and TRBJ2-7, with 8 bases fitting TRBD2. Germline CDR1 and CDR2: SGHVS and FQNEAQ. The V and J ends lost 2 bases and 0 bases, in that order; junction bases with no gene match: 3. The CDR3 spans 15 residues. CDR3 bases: TGTGCCAGCAGCTTATCAGCGGGGGTCTCCTACGAGCAGTACTTC. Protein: CASSLSAGVSYEQYF.